This T cell receptor beta chain was obtained from a study of patients and donors after allogeneic stem cell transplantation. TCRdb re-derived calls from the RT-PCR reads in MiXCR, one entry per CDR3 protein. This table holds about 200,000 distinct CDR3 sequences, about 38% found once. This clonotype was seen a single time. The CDR3 runs 14 residues. After removal of 4 bases from V and 4 bases from J, the junction contained 5 bases not matched to a gene. The germline V gene has CDR1 PRHDT and CDR2 FYEKMQ (reference sequence). The receptor's source is a human donor who was either an allogeneic HSCT recipient or a stem cell or donor lymphocyte infusion donor (not recorded which). It is not recorded whose cells these are; they may come from a transplant donor. Sequenced sample: blood, either unsorted or a sorted T cell fraction (not recorded which). J is TRBJ2-3 and V is TRBV13; 7 nucleotides align to TRBD1. DNA for the CDR3: TGTGCCAGCAGCTCGCGGACAGGATCAGATACGCAGTATTTT. It translates to CASSSRTGSDTQYF.